Sequencing of this T cell receptor (beta chain) was carried out in a study of cytomegalovirus exposure and HLA in healthy donors. About the research overall: A later analysis reported the 130 or so validation repertoires used the same platform as the 550 to 800 first-cohort repertoires.

Clones were sequenced by immunoSEQ multiplex PCR, and TCRdb holds only the in-frame ones, with some missing. The data contain more than 200,000 clones, about 90% of them singletons. The V and J ends lost 3 bases and 5 bases respectively, with 19 bases between them. The CDR3 length is 16 residues. Germline V CDR1 and CDR2: SGHAT, FQNNGV. The sequenced sample consisted of PBMCs. This clonotype was obtained from a man between 18 and 29 years old in good health and CMV-seropositive. The chain recombines TRBV11-2 with TRBJ2-5, with D possibly matching TRBD2 (6 bases). Here the CDR3 DNA reads TGTGCCAGCAGCTTGTTCGGCCCGGGAGCAGGCGAGACCCAGTACTTC. Translating it yields CASSLFGPGAGETQYF.